This T cell receptor beta chain is drawn from a study of blood T cell repertoires in COVID-19. At the level of the study: The origin of the acute and convalescent COVID-19 samples was the United States, Italy and Spain. The analysed material was cDNA or gDNA that came from T cells, B-cell-depleted T cells, or PBMCs.

Per the authors' pipeline: Amplified reference gene primers provided the basis for estimating nucleated cell counts. TCRdb's table, derived via immunoSEQ multiplex PCR, lists solely in-frame clones and lacks some. V, J and clone size derive from that table, while D and trimming were established from the DNA sequence. The repertoire holds 200,000 to 250,000 clones, 70% to 90% seen once, with about 3.1% in the top ten. This clone was seen only once. V was clipped by 2 bases and J by 6 bases; unmatched bases: 11. CDR1 and CDR2 (germline): SNHLY, FYNNEI. CDR3 size: 16 residues. This TCR was recovered from a woman in her 30s who had recovered from COVID-19. The rearrangement links TRBV2 to TRBJ2-3; 7 bases fit TRBD1. The sequencing input was peripheral blood. The CDR3 nucleotides read TGTGCCAGCAGTGAACGTGGGGGACAGAACTGGGATACGCAGTATTTT. It specifies CASSERGGQNWDTQYF.